There are a few counts of the clone carrying this T cell receptor (beta chain). Random hexamers were used to reverse transcribe about 0.5 to 1 ug of RNA. TCRdb reprocessed the immunoSEQ multiplex PCR reads via MiXCR and lists one record per CDR3 protein. The sample has about 200,000 distinct CDR3 sequences; around 90% are singletons. The record originates from a study of CD8 T cells in Susac syndrome. The V gene lost 6 bases and the J gene lost 2 bases, with 6 bases spanning the gap. The CDR3 sequence is 12 residues long. CDR1 and CDR2 (germline): KGHDR, SFDVKD. Sequencing used CD4+ T cells from PBMCs. The V and J genes are TRBV24-1 and TRBJ1-2, with a possible D match to TRBD1 (5 bases). The TCR originated in a human donor with Susac syndrome. The CDR3 sequence: CATSKGNYGYTF. The CDR3 DNA sequence: TGTGCCACCAGTAAGGGGAACTATGGCTACACCTTC.